These T cell receptor beta chains were read from a single sample in a study of OX40 agonist ivuxolimab in advanced cancers. Profiling relied on immunoSEQ multiplex PCR, and the TCRdb table lists in-frame clones only, not all of them. The table shows nearly 70,000 clones, with roughly 80% occurring only once. This specimen consisted of CD4+ or CD8+ T cells sorted from blood, obtained in a trial of the OX40 agonist ivuxolimab. These receptors were obtained from an adult with an advanced solid tumor such as melanoma, head and neck, liver or kidney cancer. Both conserved end residues are part of each CDR3. D genes are given only for firm matches. Not all rows give a size; the values are once, few, many and, for expanded clones, a class.

TRBJ2-2,TRBV19,-,16,-,CASSPLFRRSPGELFF,TGTGCCAGTAGTCCCCTCTTCCGTCGCTCCCCCGGGGAGCTGTTTTTT
TRBJ1-2,TRBV5-3,-,16,TRBD1,CARSLNPDRGLYGYTF,TGTGCCAGAAGCTTGAACCCGGACAGGGGTCTTTATGGCTACACCTTC
TRBJ1-5,TRBV6-1,-,13,TRBD1,CASSQGAGQPQHF,TGTGCCAGCAGTCAGGGGGCAGGTCAGCCCCAGCATTTT
TRBJ2-3,TRBV7-2,-,15,-,CASSLMGGVTDTQYF,TGTGCCAGCAGCTTAATGGGGGGTGTAACAGATACGCAGTATTTT
TRBJ1-5,TRBV6-6,-,14,-,CASSYGGIGQPQHF,TGTGCCAGCAGTTACGGGGGGATTGGTCAGCCCCAGCATTTT
TRBJ1-5,TRBV5-6,-,15,-,CASSTRGGSNQPQHF,TGTGCCAGCAGCACCAGGGGCGGGAGCAATCAGCCCCAGCATTTT
TRBJ1-6,TRBV6-4,-,15,-,CASRSRGSNNSPLHF,TGTGCCAGCAGGTCGAGGGGGAGTAATAATTCACCCCTCCACTTT
TRBJ1-2,TRBV19,-,15,-,CASSIHRDFGDGYTF,TGTGCCAGTAGTATCCACCGGGACTTTGGGGATGGCTACACCTTC
TRBJ2-1,TRBV5-1,-,12,TRBD1,CASSPGTGEQFF,TGCGCCAGCAGCCCCGGGACAGGTGAGCAGTTCTTC
TRBJ1-1,TRBV5-1,-,14,TRBD1,CASSKTGMNTEAFF,TGCGCCAGCAGCAAGACAGGGATGAACACTGAAGCTTTCTTT
TRBJ1-2,TRBV19,-,15,-,CASSIGTRFFYGYTF,TGTGCCAGTAGTATAGGAACCAGATTTTTCTATGGCTACACCTTC
TRBJ2-1,TRBV29-1,-,14,TRBD1,CSVPGQGTYNEQFF,TGCAGCGTGCCGGGACAGGGGACCTACAATGAGCAGTTCTTC
TRBJ1-4,TRBV7-6,-,15,TRBD1,CASSARQGLLEKLFF,TGTGCCAGCAGCGCCAGACAGGGGTTGTTGGAAAAACTGTTTTTT
TRBJ2-7,TRBV25-1,-,16,-,CASSEPTTGSSYEQYF,TGTGCCAGCAGTGAACCCACCACAGGGAGCTCCTACGAGCAGTACTTC
TRBJ2-3,TRBV5-1,-,16,TRBD1,CASSPPTGGRTDTQYF,TGCGCCAGCAGCCCTCCCACAGGGGGGAGAACAGATACGCAGTATTTT
TRBJ2-1,TRBV7-8,few,11,TRBD1,CASSPGGPGIF,TGTGCCAGCAGCCCAGGGGGCCCAGGGATCTTC
TRBJ2-7,TRBV19,once,14,-,CASNQGQRAYEQYF,TGTGCCAGTAACCAGGGGCAGAGGGCCTACGAGCAGTACTTC
TRBJ2-3,TRBV27,-,14,-,CASSYRGATDTQYF,TGTGCCAGCAGTTATCGGGGGGCGACAGATACGCAGTATTTT
TRBJ1-1,TRBV27,once,16,-,CASTRRGGGPNTEAFF,TGTGCCAGCACGAGAAGGGGTGGGGGTCCGAACACTGAAGCTTTCTTT
TRBJ2-3,TRBV5-6,-,14,-,CASSLMDSTDTQYF,TGTGCCAGCAGCTTGATGGACAGCACAGATACGCAGTATTTT
TRBJ1-2,TRBV5-1,-,14,TRBD1,CASRSPGQNYGYTF,TGCGCCAGCCGTTCTCCGGGACAGAACTATGGCTACACCTTC
TRBJ2-2,TRBV18,once,18,TRBD1,CASSPMTDRDRATGELFF,TGTGCCAGCTCACCAATGACGGACCGGGACAGGGCCACCGGGGAGCTGTTTTTT
TRBJ1-5,TRBV6-1,-,15,-,CASSEGQAGNQPQHF,TGTGCCAGCAGTGAAGGACAGGCAGGCAATCAGCCCCAGCATTTT
TRBJ2-7,TRBV2,-,14,TRBD1,CASMEGQGVYEQYF,TGTGCCAGCATGGAGGGACAGGGGGTGTACGAGCAGTACTTC
TRBJ2-3,TRBV4-2,-,18,TRBD2,CASSQGGTSGVITDTQYF,TGTGCCAGCAGCCAAGGGGGGACTAGCGGAGTTATCACAGATACGCAGTATTTT
TRBJ2-3,TRBV28,few,18,TRBD2,CASSPLAGGVVGSDTQYF,TGTGCCAGCAGTCCCCTAGCGGGGGGCGTAGTTGGCTCAGATACGCAGTATTTT
TRBJ1-4,TRBV7-9,-,15,-,CASSPGKGFSEKLFF,TGTGCCAGCAGCCCTGGGAAGGGCTTTAGTGAAAAACTGTTTTTT
TRBJ2-7,TRBV29-1,-,12,-,CSVEEQGFEQYF,TGCAGCGTTGAAGAACAGGGATTCGAGCAGTACTTC
TRBJ1-2,TRBV4-1,-,15,-,CASSQSRQTNYGYTF,TGCGCCAGCAGCCAAAGTCGGCAGACGAACTATGGCTACACCTTC
TRBJ2-5,TRBV7-6,once,11,-,CASSNQETQYF,TGTGCCAGCAGTAACCAAGAGACCCAGTACTTC
TRBJ1-2,TRBV29-1,-,14,-,CSVEERATRGGYTF,TGCAGCGTTGAAGAACGGGCCACCCGGGGGGGCTACACCTTC
TRBJ1-2,TRBV9,few,16,-,CASSASTAGAGYGYTF,TGTGCCAGCAGCGCCTCAACTGCAGGGGCTGGCTATGGCTACACCTTC
TRBJ1-2,TRBV19,-,14,-,CASSIEGFGYGYTF,TGTGCCAGTAGTATAGAGGGTTTTGGGTATGGCTACACCTTC
TRBJ1-2,TRBV6-1,-,14,-,CASSGHVTGSGYTF,TGTGCCAGCAGTGGACATGTCACAGGGAGTGGCTACACCTTC
TRBJ1-6,TRBV5-5,-,13,-,CASRGARGSPLHF,TGTGCCAGTAGAGGGGCCCGAGGTTCACCCCTCCACTTT
TRBJ2-1,TRBV5-1,-,14,-,CASSLVDGYNEQFF,TGCGCCAGCAGCTTGGTGGACGGTTACAATGAGCAGTTCTTC
TRBJ2-3,TRBV2,-,16,TRBD2,CASRPTSGGAGDTQYF,TGTGCCAGCAGACCGACTAGCGGGGGGGCAGGGGATACGCAGTATTTT
TRBJ2-6,TRBV19,-,18,-,CASSMGRMSGAGANVLTF,TGTGCCAGTAGTATGGGCAGGATGAGTGGAGCTGGGGCCAACGTCCTGACTTTC
TRBJ2-5,TRBV6-4,-,13,TRBD1,CASSMGTGETQYF,TGTGCCAGCAGCATGGGGACAGGAGAGACCCAGTACTTC
TRBJ2-3,TRBV6-5,-,15,-,CASSPGTLEADTQYF,TGTGCCAGCAGTCCCGGGACTCTCGAGGCAGATACGCAGTATTTT
TRBJ1-1,TRBV19,-,16,TRBD1,CASRPGQGRGNTEAFF,TGTGCCAGTAGACCGGGACAGGGAAGGGGTAACACTGAAGCTTTCTTT
TRBJ1-1,TRBV28,few,11,-,CASKSLGAAFF,TGTGCCAGCAAGTCGTTGGGGGCAGCTTTCTTT
TRBJ1-4,TRBV6-1,-,12,-,CASIDEVKKLFF,TGTGCCAGCATCGATGAGGTGAAAAAACTGTTTTTT
TRBJ2-2,TRBV7-2,-,13,-,CASSLRSTGELFF,TGTGCCAGCAGCTTAAGGAGTACCGGGGAGCTGTTTTTT
TRBJ1-6,TRBV6-5,-,15,-,CASSSSERHSSPLHF,TGTGCCAGCAGTTCCTCCGAGCGACATTCTTCACCCCTCCACTTT